A single T cell receptor (beta chain) is shown here with its context. Its antigen is undetermined. This CDR3 region has 13 residues. Germline V gene data show CDR1 as MNHNS and CDR2 as SASEGT. The J segment lost 2 bases and the V segment lost 6 bases, leaving 2 bases of the junction unmatched. This PCR relied on a set of 60 Vbeta primers and 13 Jbeta primers. Per the original methods: About 10 million shared chains were among around 80 million unique TCR beta chains counted in a later analysis. Sequencing was performed with immunoSEQ multiplex PCR; in TCRdb, only in-frame clones are kept and a portion is missing. Clone size and V and J calls were adopted from that table, with D and trimming inferred from the DNA. This sample has over 110,000 clones; 78% occur once, and the top ten carry roughly 6%. The data are from a study of cytomegalovirus exposure and HLA in healthy donors. Study-wide background: Approximately 180 million T cells yielded 90 million to 130 million unique TCR beta sequences, as an earlier analysis found.

Findings and limits, study-wide: What a later analysis showed was that several of the most significant clusters appeared linked to common viral pathogens.

The gene calls are TRBV6-1 and TRBJ2-7, with TRBD1 identical over 9 bases. This receptor was obtained from a woman between 40 and 50 years old in good health and CMV-seropositive. Input material: PBMCs. The CDR3 loop is CASRTGGAYEQYF. In nucleotides, the CDR3 is TGTGCCAGCAGGACAGGGGGAGCCTACGAGCAGTACTTC.